A selection of T cell receptor beta chains follows, all from one sample in a study of T cell repertoires in cytomegalovirus infection. TCRdb processed the reads anew with MiXCR; each CDR3 protein has one entry. The sample lists nearly 450,000 distinct CDR3 sequences; roughly 30% were seen once. Sample: PBMCs. These receptors all stem from a human donor in good health (CMV status not recorded). Some clones in this sample may be carry-over from other donors' samples. Both conserved end residues are part of each CDR3.

>TRBJ2-1|15|TRBV11-1
CASSIPSGSYNEQFF
>TRBJ2-6|18|TRBV12-3/TRBV12-4
CASSFAAGHLSGANVLTF
>TRBJ1-5|12|TRBV15
CATSRIDQPQHF
>TRBJ2-1|11|TRBV7-9
CASTSGYEQFF
>TRBJ2-7|13|TRBV7-6
CASSSTDRDEQYF
>TRBJ1-2|17|TRBV4-1
CASSLGFTTGANYGYTF
>TRBJ2-6|18|TRBV5-6
CASSFRQGAYSGANVLTF
>TRBJ2-1|15|TRBV7-8
CASSLVDRPNNEQFF
>TRBJ2-5|19|TRBV6-2/TRBV6-3
CASSYSPELTGLAEETQYF
>TRBJ2-7|15|TRBV12-3/TRBV12-4
CASSLFGQGPREQYF
>TRBJ1-2|14|TRBV27
CASSALLGLVGYTF
>TRBJ1-6|16|TRBV6-6
CASSYDGTLRRSPLHF
>TRBJ2-7|14|TRBV28
CASRQIRSSYEQYF
>TRBJ1-3|16|TRBV7-6
CASSAGTAGLGNTIYF
>TRBJ1-2|11|TRBV10-3
CAISDGDGYTF
>TRBJ1-6|14|TRBV19
CASSPGTGVSPLHF
>TRBJ2-5|18|TRBV6-6
CASRPGTSGGQYQETQYF
>TRBJ1-6|15|TRBV7-2
CASSWTRGYNSPLHF
>TRBJ2-5|13|TRBV20-1
CSVMDRVGETQYF
>TRBJ1-3|16|TRBV5-1
CASSLAGAMRGNTIYF
>TRBJ1-5|14|TRBV19
CASTGQDSNQPQHF
>TRBJ2-3|13|TRBV14
CASSQVAAGNQYF
>TRBJ2-1|13|TRBV19
CASSLQGYGEQFF